The next 18 T cell receptor beta chains were all read from a single sample in a study of cytomegalovirus exposure and HLA in healthy donors. Both 60 Vbeta primers and 13 Jbeta primers went into the PCR. This table comes from immunoSEQ multiplex PCR, and its TCRdb copy is limited to in-frame clones, with some not included. The sample lists roughly 180,000 clones; about three quarters were seen once. The specimen sequenced was PBMCs. These receptors came from a woman under 40 in good health and CMV-seropositive.

The rearrangement joins TRBV29-1 to TRBJ1-1, with TRBD1 as a possible D gene (5 bases). Germline V gene data show CDR1 as SQVTM and CDR2 as ANQGSEA. The length of the CDR3 is 15 residues. V was clipped by 0 bases and J by 0 bases, with 11 bases between them. CDR3 bases: TGCAGCGTTGAAGATCCCCAGGGATTGAACACTGAAGCTTTCTTT. The encoded protein is CSVEDPQGLNTEAFF.

The rearrangement joins TRBV11-3 to TRBJ2-5; 7 nucleotides agree with TRBD2. J lost 2 bases, V lost 5 bases, and 2 bases had no gene match. The germline CDR1 and CDR2 sequences are SGHNT and YENEEA. The CDR3 extends over 13 amino acids. This CDR3 is CASSPGGQETQYF. CDR3 nucleotide sequence: TGTGCCAGCAGCCCGGGGGGACAAGAGACCCAGTACTTC.

The chain couples TRBV4-2 to TRBJ2-3; weak D call: TRBD2 (6 bases). The CDR3 has 15 amino acids. Per germline, CDR1 LGHNA and CDR2 YNFKEQ. The ends were cut back, 1 base at V and 0 bases at J, with 8 bases in the middle. CDR3 bases: TGTGCCAGCAGCCAAGGAAGCGGGAGCACAGATACGCAGTATTTT. Translation: CASSQGSGSTDTQYF.

This clone appeared a single time. This chain joins TRBV28 and TRBJ1-5; the D is unclear. Trimming left V 7 bases short and J 2 bases short, with 12 bases between. Looked up from germline, CDR1 is MDHEN and CDR2 is SYDVKM. The CDR3 has 14 amino acids. As DNA, the CDR3 is TGTGCCAGCAATTCTGTGAGGGGCAATCAGCCCCAGCATTTT. Translated, it gives CASNSVRGNQPQHF. Complete variable domain (other parts from reference TRBV28 and TRBJ1-5): DVKVTQSSRYLVKRTGEKVFLECVQDMDHENMFWYRQDPGLGLRLIYFSYDVKMKEKGDIPEGYSVSREKKERFSLILESASTNQTSMYLCASNSVRGNQPQHFGDGTRLSIL.

The chain is built from TRBV11-3 and TRBJ2-1, with TRBD1 matching 7 bases. The CDR3 extends over 15 amino acids. Trimming cost V 3 bases and J 2 bases; bases outside gene matches: 4. Germline-derived CDR1 and CDR2 are SGHNT and YENEEA. CDR3 DNA: TGTGCCAGCAGCTTCGGACAGGTAGCCTACAATGAGCAGTTCTTC. This gives the protein CASSFGQVAYNEQFF.

CDR3 nucleotide sequence: TGTGCCATCAGTGAAAGGAATGGCCTGGGGACAGGGGGGAATGAGCAGTTCTTC. Its translation: CAISERNGLGTGGNEQFF. The rearrangement uses TRBV10-3 and TRBJ2-1; 11 bases are a match to TRBD1. This CDR3 is built from 18 residues. V gave up 3 bases and J gave up 7 bases; unmatched junction bases: 14. CDR1 and CDR2 (germline): ENHRY, SYGVKD.

This clone was recorded once. This chain connects TRBV30 to TRBJ1-1; no definite D call. The V end was cut by 3 bases, the J end by 1 base, with 9 bases between. In germline, CDR1 is GTSNPN, CDR2 SVGIG (reference sequence). This CDR3 spans 13 amino acids. CDR3 region: CAWRAGSNTEAFF. Here the CDR3 DNA reads TGTGCCTGGAGGGCGGGTTCGAACACTGAAGCTTTCTTT.

This clone was detected only a few times. J is TRBJ2-3 and V is TRBV2, with a weak D call TRBD2 (5 bases). Between the trimmed V and J ends, which lost 0 bases and 4 bases, there was a span of 17 bases. CDR1 is SNHLY, CDR2 FYNNEI, per germline. The CDR3 spans 17 residues. The CDR3 is CASSEAPYMDFSDTQYF. The CDR3 DNA reads TGTGCCAGCAGTGAAGCGCCCTATATGGACTTCTCAGATACGCAGTATTTT.

V usage is TRBV28 and J usage is TRBJ1-5; 9 positions agree with TRBD1. The J segment lost 7 bases and the V segment lost 7 bases, leaving 14 bases of the junction unmatched. CDR1 is MDHEN, CDR2 SYDVKM, per germline. CDR3 size: 16 residues. CDR3 region: CASIGGDRAVSQPQHF. DNA for the CDR3: TGTGCCAGCATAGGAGGGGACAGGGCAGTTAGCCAGCCCCAGCATTTT.

V gene TRBV12-5 combines with J gene TRBJ1-2, with 10 bases that match TRBD1. V dropped 7 bases and J dropped 4; count of bases not matched to a gene: 15. The V gene's germline CDR1 is LGHNT and CDR2 FRNRAP. The CDR3 has 17 residues. The CDR3 bases are TGTGCTAGTGCCACGGGGACAGGGGAGTCCTCACTCTATGGCTACACCTTC. As protein: CASATGTGESSLYGYTF.

The CDR3: CAVPRDLGAGANVLTF. The CDR3 nucleotides read TGTGCCGTACCCCGGGACTTGGGCGCAGGGGCCAACGTCCTGACTTTC. The chain joins TRBV10-3 to TRBJ2-6, with TRBD2 as a possible D gene (6 bases). V was clipped by 11 bases and J by 4 bases, with 21 bases between them. Germline V gene data show CDR1 as ENHRY and CDR2 as SYGVKD. The CDR3 runs to 16 residues.

This clone was recorded once. V is TRBV6-6 and J is TRBJ2-7; possible D gene TRBD2, 5 bases. The CDR3 runs to 14 residues. Germline V gene lookup returns CDR1 MNHNY and CDR2 SVGAGI (reference sequence). Trimming pared 3 bases from V and 3 bases from J, leaving 12 bases between. The CDR3: CASSYEGVYYEQYF. The CDR3 DNA reads TGTGCCAGCAGTTATGAGGGAGTGTACTACGAGCAGTACTTC.

The chain uses TRBV6-4 and TRBJ2-2; D not resolved. The CDR3 totals 14 residues. The germline V gene has CDR1 MRHNA and CDR2 SNTAGT. V was shortened by 4 bases and J by 5 bases, with 11 bases between the two germline ends. Here the CDR3 DNA reads TGTGCCAGCAGTGTCTCCCTGGAGACCGGGGAGCTGTTTTTT. Translation gives CASSVSLETGELFF.

The chain carries TRBV5-1 and TRBJ1-1, with D unresolved. The germline CDR1 and CDR2 sequences are SGHRS and YFSETQ. This CDR3 comprises 14 residues. V shed 0 bases and J shed 1 base, with 7 bases lying between them. CDR3 sequence: CASSLDGKNTEAFF. The CDR3 region has the DNA TGCGCCAGCAGCTTGGACGGTAAGAACACTGAAGCTTTCTTT.

V usage is TRBV7-9 and J usage is TRBJ2-5, with TRBD1 as a possible D gene (5 bases). The CDR3 runs to 12 residues. In germline, CDR1 is SEHNR, CDR2 FQNEAQ (reference sequence). V was clipped by 6 bases and J by 5 bases, with 10 bases between them. The chain's CDR3 is CASRQEVETQYF. The CDR3 nucleotides read TGTGCCAGCAGACAGGAAGTGGAGACCCAGTACTTC.

V is TRBV6-5 and J is TRBJ2-5; 8 bases match TRBD2. The CDR3 consists of 14 residues. Germline V gene sequence: CDR1 MNHEY, CDR2 SVGAGI. V was pared by 6 bases and J by 5 bases, with 8 bases of the junction left unmatched. CDR3 nucleotide sequence: TGTGCCAGCAGCCTCGGGGGGGGGCGGGAGACCCAGTACTTC. Translating gives CASSLGGGRETQYF.

In its sample, this clone was seen a few times. This chain connects TRBV2 to TRBJ1-5; TRBD1 agrees at 7 bases. The trim removed 2 bases at V and 0 bases at J, leaving 1 base unmatched. Germline CDR1 and CDR2: SNHLY and FYNNEI. This CDR3 spans 15 amino acids. The DNA for the CDR3 is TGTGCCAGCAGTGAACAGGGGGGTAGCAATCAGCCCCAGCATTTT. It encodes CASSEQGGSNQPQHF.

This chain joins TRBV28 and TRBJ1-5; D is unclear. Trimming removed 5 bases from V and 4 bases from J, with 9 bases in between. Per the germline V gene, CDR1 is MDHEN and CDR2 is SYDVKM. This CDR3 is built from 13 residues. CDR3 nucleotide sequence: TGTGCCAGCAGTATCCCCCCTAATCAGCCCCAGCATTTT. Amino acid sequence: CASSIPPNQPQHF.